These 13 T cell receptor beta chains were all obtained from the same sample, sequenced in a study of patients and donors after allogeneic stem cell transplantation. MiXCR, run by TCRdb on the RT-PCR reads, gives a single entry per CDR3 protein. Here the sample spans roughly 800 distinct CDR3 sequences, around 1.9% being singletons. The sequencing sample was made of blood, either unsorted or a sorted T cell fraction (not recorded which). These receptors were obtained from a human donor who was either an allogeneic HSCT recipient or a stem cell or donor lymphocyte infusion donor (not recorded which). It is not recorded whose cells these are; they may come from a transplant donor.

This clonotype is categorized as medium-sized. The chain carries TRBV7-2 and TRBJ2-2, with no clear D. In germline, CDR1 is SGHTA, CDR2 FQGNSA. The CDR3 totals 14 residues. V was pared by 1 base and J by 4 bases, with 7 bases between. For the CDR3, the DNA is TGTGCCAGCAGCTTAGGTGACATCACCGGGGAGCTGTTTTTT. This gives the protein CASSLGDITGELFF.

This chain uses TRBV25-1 with TRBJ2-7; D is unresolved. CDR3 length: 15 residues. V lost 3 bases and J 2 bases, leaving 14 bases between the germline ends. Germline V gives CDR1 MGHDK, CDR2 SYGVNS. CDR3 bases: TGTGCCAGCAGTGATCCACACCCCAGTACCTACGAGCAGTACTTC. It encodes CASSDPHPSTYEQYF.

By its share, this clonotype is large (0.1 to 1%). The V and J genes are TRBV2 and TRBJ2-7; D gene ambiguous. The CDR3 consists of 13 residues. Deletions cut 7 bases from V and 0 bases from J, with 10 bases between. CDR1 and CDR2 from the germline V gene are SNHLY and FYNNEI. The CDR3 region has the DNA TGTGCCAGCACCAAGTCGGACTCCTACGAGCAGTACTTC. It yields the protein CASTKSDSYEQYF.

By its share, this clonotype is medium-sized. The chain joins TRBV14 to TRBJ2-1; unclear D gene. This CDR3 region has 15 residues. Trimming removed 4 bases at V and 0 bases at J, with 10 bases between. Per germline, CDR1 SGHDN and CDR2 FVKESK. Here the CDR3 reads CASSPFKVSYNEQFF. The CDR3 bases are TGTGCCAGCAGCCCTTTTAAGGTCTCCTACAATGAGCAGTTCTTC.

This clonotype rates as medium-sized. The rearrangement uses TRBV19 and TRBJ1-2; 7 bases align to TRBD1. Germline assignment: CDR1 LNHDA and CDR2 SQIVND (reference sequence). The CDR3 extends over 14 amino acids. V dropped 5 bases and J dropped 6; count of bases not matched to a gene: 9. The CDR3 region is CASSPTGRSNGYTF. The DNA for the CDR3 is TGTGCCAGTAGTCCGACAGGGAGGAGTAATGGCTACACCTTC.

Judged by abundance, this clonotype is large. The chain carries TRBV7-8 and TRBJ1-1; D is unresolved. CDR1 is SGHVS, CDR2 FQNEAQ, per germline. Trimming removed 5 bases at V and 6 bases at J, with 13 bases between. This CDR3 has 13 amino acids. The DNA of the CDR3 is TGTGCCAGCAGCCTTGACGCAATCCCTGAAGCTTTCTTT. Its protein product is CASSLDAIPEAFF.

This clonotype is judged hyperexpanded. The chain links TRBV30 to TRBJ1-1; D not certain. Germline lookup yields CDR1 GTSNPN and CDR2 SVGIG (reference sequence). Trimming took 3 bases from V and 4 from J, leaving 9 bases between them. This CDR3 has 12 residues. The CDR3 loop reads CAWSPSTTEAFF. In DNA form, the CDR3 reads TGTGCCTGGAGCCCCAGCACCACTGAAGCTTTCTTT.

In its sample, this clonotype ranks as medium-sized. This chain joins TRBV2 and TRBJ2-7; TRBD1 matches at 7 bases. V dropped 5 bases and J dropped 2; count of bases not matched to a gene: 3. Germline V gives CDR1 SNHLY, CDR2 FYNNEI. There are 13 residues in the CDR3. The CDR3 DNA reads as TGTGCCAGCAGTAAGGACAGGACCTACGAGCAGTACTTC. Protein: CASSKDRTYEQYF.

This clonotype is classed as medium-sized. V usage is TRBV6-2 or TRBV6-3 and J usage is TRBJ2-1; 8 nucleotides match TRBD2. This CDR3 contains 16 residues. J lost 7 bases, V lost 0 bases, and 8 bases had no gene match. The germline V gene encodes CDR1 MNHEY and CDR2 SVGEGT. The DNA of the CDR3 is TGTGCCAGCAGTTACTCTATGGACGGGGGGGGGAATGAGCAGTTCTTC. It encodes CASSYSMDGGGNEQFF.

By its share, this clonotype is medium-sized. The rearrangement uses TRBV11-1 and TRBJ2-7, with D unresolved. CDR3 length: 14 residues. V was clipped by 1 base and J by 3 bases, with 10 bases between them. CDR1 and CDR2 from the germline V gene are SGHAT and FQDESV (reference sequence). The CDR3 region is CASSLEASIYEQYF. CDR3 in DNA: TGTGCCAGCAGCTTAGAGGCCAGCATCTACGAGCAGTACTTC.

Within the sample, this clonotype is large. The CDR3 DNA follows: TGTGCCAGCCAATGGGGGCAGGACAAGTTCTTC. Translation gives CASQWGQDKFF. The chain is built from TRBV27 and TRBJ2-1; D might be TRBD1 (6 bases). This CDR3 region has 11 residues. V lost 8 bases to trimming and J lost 14 bases, with 16 bases between them. Germline V gives CDR1 MNHEY, CDR2 SMNVEV (reference sequence).

This clonotype is medium-sized (0.01 to 0.1%) in the sample. The genes are TRBV20-1 and TRBJ1-1; possible D gene TRBD1, 5 bases. The ends were cut back, 0 bases at V and 4 bases at J, with 9 bases in the middle. The CDR3 is 13 amino acids. Germline loops: CDR1 DFQATT, CDR2 SNEGSKA (reference sequence). The CDR3 spells CSARDLGGTEAFF. As DNA, the CDR3 is TGCAGTGCTAGAGATCTGGGGGGCACTGAAGCTTTCTTT.

This clonotype is medium-sized in the sample. This chain uses TRBV6-1 with TRBJ2-1; the match to TRBD2 covers 13 bases. The CDR3 is 15 residues long. J was trimmed by 8 bases and V by 4 bases; bases with no gene match: 5. Germline V lookup: CDR1 MNHNS, CDR2 SASEGT. Here the CDR3 DNA reads TGTGCCAGCAGTGTGACTAGCGGGGGGCCCGATGAGCAGTTCTTC. Encoded protein: CASSVTSGGPDEQFF.